The 21 T cell receptor beta chains presented below share a single source sample, sequenced in a study of blood T cell repertoires in COVID-19. Only in-frame clones appear in the TCRdb table, and some are missing; sequencing was by immunoSEQ multiplex PCR. The sample lists about 270,000 clones, about 90% occurring once. Sequenced sample: PBMCs or T cells enriched from blood (not recorded which). These receptors came from a woman aged 25-40 years with acute COVID-19.

The genes are TRBV3-1 (or the pseudogene TRBV3-2) and TRBJ2-3, with 9 bases identical to TRBD2. Losses at the gene ends were 4 bases for V and 1 base for J; bases not matched to a gene: 3. CDR1 is LGHDT and CDR2 is YNNKEL in the germline V gene (reference sequence). This CDR3 comprises 15 residues. The CDR3 sequence: CASSLIAGGTDTQYF. Written as DNA, the CDR3 is TGTGCCAGCAGCCTAATAGCGGGGGGCACAGATACGCAGTATTTT.

J is TRBJ1-6 and V is TRBV7-3, with a weak D call TRBD1 (5 bases). Germline V CDR1 and CDR2: SGHTA, FQGTGA. The V end lost 1 base, the J end lost 7 bases, and 11 bases lay between the germline ends. The CDR3 spans 15 residues. CDR3 amino acids: CASSLRGAFNSPLHF. As DNA, the CDR3 is TGTGCCAGCAGCTTAAGGGGCGCCTTCAATTCACCCCTCCACTTT.

CDR3 sequence reads: CASRLQGPTDTQYF. CDR3 DNA sequence: TGCGCCAGCAGACTCCAGGGTCCCACAGATACGCAGTATTTT. V and J are TRBV5-1 and TRBJ2-3; possible D gene TRBD1, 5 bases. CDR3 length: 14 residues. Germline CDR1 is SGHRS and CDR2 is YFSETQ. V was cut by 5 bases and J by 2 bases, with 12 bases left in between.

V is TRBV7-2 and J is TRBJ2-5; D call uncertain. The germline V gene encodes CDR1 SGHTA and CDR2 FQGNSA. The CDR3 sequence is 14 residues long. Trimming took 4 bases from V and 5 from J, leaving 14 bases between them. In nucleotides, the CDR3 is TGTGCCAGCAGCTCTCAAACCGCGTACGAGACCCAGTACTTC. Residues: CASSSQTAYETQYF.

The chain joins TRBV5-1 to TRBJ2-2, with 13 bases aligning to TRBD2. The ends lost 0 bases at V and 3 bases at J; junction bases unmatched: 2. CDR3 length: 17 residues. Germline V gene data show CDR1 as SGHRS and CDR2 as YFSETQ. CDR3 sequence (DNA): TGCGCCAGCAGCTTGGGACTAGCGGGAGGAGACACCGGGGAGCTGTTTTTT. Its protein is CASSLGLAGGDTGELFF.

This clone came up a few times. The chain uses TRBV24-1 and TRBJ2-7; TRBD1 matches at 10 bases. The junction had 5 bases not matched to a gene; V was cut back by 3 bases and J by 7 bases. Germline assignment: CDR1 KGHDR and CDR2 SFDVKD. The CDR3 length is 14 residues. In nucleotides, the CDR3 is TGTGCCACCAGTGATCCCGGGACAGGGGAAGAGCAGTACTTC. Encoded protein: CATSDPGTGEEQYF.

This clone is a singleton in its sample. The chain uses TRBV7-9 and TRBJ1-4; 8 positions match TRBD1. V lost 5 bases to trimming and J lost 7 bases; unmatched junction nucleotides: 6. The germline V gene encodes CDR1 SEHNR and CDR2 FQNEAQ (reference sequence). The CDR3 has 14 residues. CDR3 loop: CASSRTGSVEKLFF. The DNA for the CDR3 is TGTGCCAGCAGCCGGACAGGGTCCGTTGAAAAACTGTTTTTT.

This chain connects TRBV27 to TRBJ2-2; D perhaps matches TRBD1 (6 bases). The ends were cut back, 4 bases at V and 4 bases at J, with 10 bases in the middle. The germline V gene encodes CDR1 MNHEY and CDR2 SMNVEV (reference sequence). The CDR3 has 14 residues. For the CDR3, the DNA is TGTGCCAGCAGTTCAATACAGGGCACCGGGGAGCTGTTTTTT. It codes for CASSSIQGTGELFF.

This sequence joins TRBV11-2 and TRBJ2-7; 7 bases line up with TRBD2. The CDR3 has 13 residues. The V segment lost 2 bases and the J segment 4 bases; nucleotides outside the gene matches: 2. Germline V gene sequence: CDR1 SGHAT, CDR2 FQNNGV. The CDR3 DNA follows: TGTGCCAGCAGCTTAACTAGCGTATACGAGCAGTACTTC. Translation gives CASSLTSVYEQYF.

CDR3 nucleotides: TGTGCCAGCAGTTTATCGATAGACGGGGGGCTAGGCACCGGGGAGCTGTTTTTT. Translating it yields CASSLSIDGGLGTGELFF. The V gene is TRBV27, the J gene TRBJ2-2; D is possibly TRBD2 (7 bases). The CDR3 sequence is 18 residues long. Germline loops: CDR1 MNHEY, CDR2 SMNVEV (reference sequence). V lost 0 bases and J lost 4, with 18 bases in between.

In this sample, this clone turned up many times. The chain is built from TRBV6-4 and TRBJ2-7, with TRBD2 matching 10 bases. Germline lookup yields CDR1 MRHNA and CDR2 SNTAGT. The CDR3 covers 15 residues. The V and J ends lost 6 bases and 5 bases, in that order; junction bases with no gene match: 10. This chain's CDR3 is CASSASAGGINEQYF. CDR3 DNA: TGTGCCAGCAGCGCCTCAGCGGGAGGGATTAACGAGCAGTACTTC.

This chain connects TRBV5-4 to TRBJ1-3; D call uncertain. V was cut by 2 bases and J by 2 bases, with 14 bases left in between. CDR3 length: 16 residues. CDR1 and CDR2 from the germline V gene are SGHNT and YYREEE (reference sequence). This chain's CDR3 is CASSFGGEVTGNTIYF. The DNA of the CDR3 is TGTGCCAGCAGCTTTGGAGGTGAGGTGACTGGAAACACCATATATTTT.

The chain couples TRBV11-2 to TRBJ2-3; tentative D call: TRBD1 (6 bases). Trimming pared 6 bases from V and 6 bases from J, leaving 16 bases between. The length of the CDR3 is 14 residues. Germline values: CDR1 SGHAT, CDR2 FQNNGV. This CDR3 is CASSPRLGADTQYF. The CDR3 nucleotides read TGTGCCAGCAGTCCCAGACTGGGGGCCGATACGCAGTATTTT.

V usage is TRBV27 and J usage is TRBJ2-7, with 10 bases identical to TRBD2. The CDR3 extends over 15 amino acids. Germline V lookup: CDR1 MNHEY, CDR2 SMNVEV (reference sequence). V lost 3 bases and J lost 3; bases outside the gene matches: 5. In DNA form, the CDR3 reads TGTGCCAGCAGTTTTGGACTAGCGGATGTCTACGAGCAGTACTTC. Translation gives CASSFGLADVYEQYF.

The CDR3 sequence: CASSLAGGSSYEQYF. CDR3 in DNA: TGTGCCAGCAGCTTAGCCGGGGGGAGCTCCTACGAGCAGTACTTC. The chain combines TRBV7-2 with TRBJ2-7, with 7 positions matching TRBD2. V lost 0 bases, J lost 0 bases, and 2 bases stayed unmatched. The CDR3 covers 15 residues. Germline-derived CDR1 and CDR2 are SGHTA and FQGNSA.

The rearrangement joins TRBV10-3 to TRBJ2-5; D possibly corresponds to TRBD2 (5 bases). The CDR3 contains 16 residues. From germline, CDR1 is ENHRY and CDR2 SYGVKD. The V end lost 0 bases, the J end lost 1 base, and 12 bases lay between the germline ends. The CDR3 sequence: CAISESPRGVQETQYF. CDR3 DNA sequence: TGTGCCATCAGTGAGTCCCCCCGGGGAGTCCAAGAGACCCAGTACTTC.

This chain connects TRBV7-2 to TRBJ2-1, with 7 bases matching TRBD2. This CDR3 has 18 residues. The trim removed 1 base at V and 0 bases at J, leaving 9 bases unmatched. Germline V lookup: CDR1 SGHTA, CDR2 FQGNSA. The CDR3 loop is CASSLGLAVGYSYNEQFF. In DNA form, the CDR3 reads TGTGCCAGCAGCTTAGGGCTAGCGGTAGGGTACTCCTACAATGAGCAGTTCTTC. The complete variable domain, with remaining parts taken from reference TRBV7-2 and TRBJ2-1, reads GAGVSQSPSNKVTEKGKDVELRCDPISGHTALYWYRQSLGQGLEFLIYFQGNSAPDKSGLPSDRFSAERTGGSVSTLTIQRTQQEDSAVYLCASSLGLAVGYSYNEQFFGPGTRLTVL.

The V gene is TRBV25-1, the J gene TRBJ1-2, with TRBD1 as a possible D gene (5 bases). This CDR3 region has 12 residues. CDR1 is MGHDK, CDR2 SYGVNS, per germline. V was clipped by 8 bases and J by 1 base, with 8 bases between them. This CDR3 is CASLTDNYGYTF. The CDR3 DNA reads TGTGCCAGCTTGACAGATAACTATGGCTACACCTTC.

The V gene is TRBV6-5, the J gene TRBJ2-1, with 9 positions matching TRBD2. Germline V gene data show CDR1 as MNHEY and CDR2 as SVGAGI. This CDR3 is built from 15 residues. Trimming took 5 bases from V and 2 from J; bases not matched to a gene: 4. In DNA form, the CDR3 reads TGTGCCAGCAGTCCCCTAGCGGGGCCCTACAATGAGCAGTTCTTC. It specifies CASSPLAGPYNEQFF.

Comment on this clone: This specimen includes other DNA sequences encoding the same CDR3. V is TRBV19 and J is TRBJ1-5; 7 bases map to TRBD1. The CDR3 totals 13 residues. Germline CDR1 LNHDA, CDR2 SQIVND (reference sequence). V gave up 3 bases and J gave up 7 bases; unmatched junction bases: 3. CDR3 residues: CASSIQGGQPQHF. The DNA of the CDR3 is TGTGCCAGTAGTATCCAGGGGGGCCAGCCCCAGCATTTT.

The chain carries TRBV29-1 and TRBJ2-7; D gene uncertain. CDR3 length equals 11 residues. In germline, CDR1 is SQVTM, CDR2 ANQGSEA. V was trimmed by 2 bases and J by 4 bases, leaving 6 bases between them. The CDR3 nucleotides read TGCAGCGTTGAAATTAATTACGAGCAGTACTTC. Translating gives CSVEINYEQYF.